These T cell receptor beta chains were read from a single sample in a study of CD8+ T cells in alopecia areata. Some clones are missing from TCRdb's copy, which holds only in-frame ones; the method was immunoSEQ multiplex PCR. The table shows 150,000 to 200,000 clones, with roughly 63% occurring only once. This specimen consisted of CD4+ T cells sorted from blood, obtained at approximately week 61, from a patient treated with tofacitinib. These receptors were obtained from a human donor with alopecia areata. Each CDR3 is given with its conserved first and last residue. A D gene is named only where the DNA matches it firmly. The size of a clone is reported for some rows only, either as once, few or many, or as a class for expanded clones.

CDR3 DNA: TGTGCCAGCAGCCAAGGGGGGGCAGGTTGGGAGACCCAGTACTTC
CDR3 protein: CASSQGGAGWETQYF
J gene: TRBJ2-5
V gene: TRBV7-6
clone size: few
D gene: NA

CDR3 DNA: TGTGCCAGCAGTCAACCAACTACCCACCTGACCCTCTCCTACAATGAGCAGTTCTTC
CDR3 protein: CASSQPTTHLTLSYNEQFF
J gene: TRBJ2-1
V gene: TRBV2
clone size: NA
D gene: NA

CDR3 DNA: TGCGCCAGCAGCTTGCGGCAGACCTACAATGAGCAGTTCTTC
CDR3 protein: CASSLRQTYNEQFF
J gene: TRBJ2-1
V gene: TRBV5-1
clone size: NA
D gene: NA

CDR3 DNA: TGTGCCAGCAGCTTTCGAACCTACGTCGCCTCTGGGGCCAACGTCCTGACTTTC
CDR3 protein: CASSFRTYVASGANVLTF
J gene: TRBJ2-6
V gene: TRBV5-4
clone size: NA
D gene: NA

CDR3 DNA: TGCAGTGCTAGCCCACAAAACATTCAGTACTTC
CDR3 protein: CSASPQNIQYF
J gene: TRBJ2-4
V gene: TRBV20-1
clone size: NA
D gene: NA

CDR3 DNA: TGTGCCAGCAGTGACTCCCCCGGGACAGCCACCGGGGAGCTGTTTTTT
CDR3 protein: CASSDSPGTATGELFF
J gene: TRBJ2-2
V gene: TRBV6-4
clone size: NA
D gene: TRBD1

CDR3 DNA: TGTGCCTGGAGGACACTTGCGGAACAGAAGAACACTGAAGCTTTCTTT
CDR3 protein: CAWRTLAEQKNTEAFF
J gene: TRBJ1-1
V gene: TRBV30
clone size: NA
D gene: NA

CDR3 DNA: TGTGCCAGCAGCTTAGAGGGCACCGGGGAGCTGTTTTTT
CDR3 protein: CASSLEGTGELFF
J gene: TRBJ2-2
V gene: TRBV11-3
clone size: NA
D gene: NA

CDR3 DNA: TGTGCCAGCAGTGCCCAGTACAATGAGCAGTTCTTC
CDR3 protein: CASSAQYNEQFF
J gene: TRBJ2-1
V gene: TRBV6-1
clone size: NA
D gene: NA

CDR3 DNA: TGCGCCAGCAGACGGACAGGGGTCCACCCCTCCTACGAGCAGTACTTC
CDR3 protein: CASRRTGVHPSYEQYF
J gene: TRBJ2-7
V gene: TRBV23-1
clone size: NA
D gene: TRBD1

CDR3 DNA: TGTGCCAGCTCACCTGGTAGCCAGTCCTACGAGCAGTACTTC
CDR3 protein: CASSPGSQSYEQYF
J gene: TRBJ2-7
V gene: TRBV18
clone size: NA
D gene: NA

CDR3 DNA: TGTGCCCGGGACCGGACTAGCACAGATACGCAGTATTTT
CDR3 protein: CARDRTSTDTQYF
J gene: TRBJ2-3
V gene: TRBV30
clone size: once
D gene: NA

CDR3 DNA: TGTGCCAGCAGCACGGGACAGGGGAATCAGCCCCAGCATTTT
CDR3 protein: CASSTGQGNQPQHF
J gene: TRBJ1-5
V gene: TRBV2
clone size: NA
D gene: TRBD1

CDR3 DNA: TGTGCCAGCAGCCCAATAGGCGGGGGGATTGACAATGAGCAGTTCTTC
CDR3 protein: CASSPIGGGIDNEQFF
J gene: TRBJ2-1
V gene: TRBV7-6
clone size: many
D gene: TRBD2

CDR3 DNA: TGTGCCTGGAGTACACAGGGGTATGGCTACACCTTC
CDR3 protein: CAWSTQGYGYTF
J gene: TRBJ1-2
V gene: TRBV30
clone size: NA
D gene: TRBD1

CDR3 DNA: TGTGCCAGCAGCGTAGACCCAGGTTTAACCTACGAGCAGTACTTC
CDR3 protein: CASSVDPGLTYEQYF
J gene: TRBJ2-7
V gene: TRBV9
clone size: few
D gene: NA

CDR3 DNA: TGCGCCAGCAGCAGCCGACAGGGTTCGGATGAAAAACTGTTTTTT
CDR3 protein: CASSSRQGSDEKLFF
J gene: TRBJ1-4
V gene: TRBV5-1
clone size: NA
D gene: TRBD1

CDR3 DNA: TGTGCCAGCAGTGAAAGGTTCTGGGAAGAAGCCAAAAACATTCAGTACTTC
CDR3 protein: CASSERFWEEAKNIQYF
J gene: TRBJ2-4
V gene: TRBV2
clone size: few
D gene: NA

CDR3 DNA: TGTGCCAGCAGCCAAGACGGGATAACAGGGAAGCATCAGCCCCAGCATTTT
CDR3 protein: CASSQDGITGKHQPQHF
J gene: TRBJ1-5
V gene: TRBV4-2
clone size: NA
D gene: NA

CDR3 DNA: TGCGCCAGCAGCTTAGACAATGAGCAGTTCTTC
CDR3 protein: CASSLDNEQFF
J gene: TRBJ2-1
V gene: TRBV5-1
clone size: NA
D gene: NA

CDR3 DNA: TGTGCCAGCAGTGAAGTTAGGACAACCTCCGGGGATGAAAAACTGTTTTTT
CDR3 protein: CASSEVRTTSGDEKLFF
J gene: TRBJ1-4
V gene: TRBV2
clone size: few
D gene: NA

CDR3 DNA: TGTGCCAGCAGCACAGGGACGAATTCACCCCTCCACTTT
CDR3 protein: CASSTGTNSPLHF
J gene: TRBJ1-6
V gene: TRBV7-9
clone size: NA
D gene: NA

CDR3 DNA: TGCGCCAGCGCCCTCAGGGCGAACACCGGGGAGCTGTTTTTT
CDR3 protein: CASALRANTGELFF
J gene: TRBJ2-2
V gene: TRBV4-1
clone size: NA
D gene: NA

CDR3 DNA: TGTGCCAGCAGCCAAGGTAGGGGCACCTACGAGCAGTACTTC
CDR3 protein: CASSQGRGTYEQYF
J gene: TRBJ2-7
V gene: TRBV4-2
clone size: few
D gene: NA

CDR3 DNA: TGCAGCGTCACAGTTGGTCAACGGGGAGAGCAGTACTTC
CDR3 protein: CSVTVGQRGEQYF
J gene: TRBJ2-7
V gene: TRBV29-1
clone size: NA
D gene: NA

CDR3 DNA: TGCAGCGTTGGAGGGACAGGGAATGAAAAACTGTTTTTT
CDR3 protein: CSVGGTGNEKLFF
J gene: TRBJ1-4
V gene: TRBV29-1
clone size: few
D gene: TRBD1

CDR3 DNA: TGTGCCAGCAGCCCCAGAATTATGCGGGGGGACTACAATGAGCAGTTCTTC
CDR3 protein: CASSPRIMRGDYNEQFF
J gene: TRBJ2-1
V gene: TRBV4-2
clone size: few
D gene: TRBD2

CDR3 DNA: TGTGCCAGCAGCATAACCGGACGGATGAACACTGAAGCTTTCTTT
CDR3 protein: CASSITGRMNTEAFF
J gene: TRBJ1-1
V gene: TRBV7-9
clone size: once
D gene: NA

CDR3 DNA: TGTGCCAGCAGTGGGAGTGACTTGAATAATTCACCCCTCCACTTT
CDR3 protein: CASSGSDLNNSPLHF
J gene: TRBJ1-6
V gene: TRBV25-1
clone size: NA
D gene: NA